This T cell receptor (beta chain) was sequenced in a study of cytomegalovirus exposure and HLA in healthy donors. Study-wide findings and caveats: Association with HLA alleles at 0.05 false discovery rate was found for 16,951 TCR beta sequences in a later analysis.

In regard to this clone: The antigen is undetermined.

Primers: 60 Vbeta forward and 13 Jbeta reverse. The protocol was immunoSEQ multiplex PCR, while the TCRdb copy is restricted to in-frame clones and leaves out a portion. The repertoire has more than 140,000 clones, 60% to 80% of them found once; the top ten carry 1.5% to 2%. The V gene end was trimmed by 2 bases and the J gene end by 2 bases; junction bases not matched to a gene: 0. Germline-derived CDR1 and CDR2 are SGDLS and YYNGEE. CDR3 length: 14 amino acids. Sequenced input: PBMCs. This TCR was recovered from a female donor in good health and CMV-seronegative. This chain joins TRBV9 and TRBJ1-3, with 8 bases lining up with TRBD1. The CDR3 DNA is TGTGCCAGCAGCGTGGACAGGGCTGGAAACACCATATATTTT. This sequence encodes CASSVDRAGNTIYF.